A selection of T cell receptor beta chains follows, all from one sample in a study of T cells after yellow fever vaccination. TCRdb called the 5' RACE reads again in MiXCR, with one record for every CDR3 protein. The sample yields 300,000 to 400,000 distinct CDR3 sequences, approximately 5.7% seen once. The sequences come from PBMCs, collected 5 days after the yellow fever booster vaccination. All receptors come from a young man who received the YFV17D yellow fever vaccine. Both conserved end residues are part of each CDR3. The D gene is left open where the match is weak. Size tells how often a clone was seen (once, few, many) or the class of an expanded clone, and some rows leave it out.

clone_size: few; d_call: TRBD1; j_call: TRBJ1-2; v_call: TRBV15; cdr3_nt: TGTGCCACCAGCGGCGGCAGGGGGCGGGAACGAGGCTACACCTTC; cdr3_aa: CATSGGRGRERGYTF
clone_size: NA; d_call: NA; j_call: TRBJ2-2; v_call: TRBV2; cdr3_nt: TGTGCCAGCAAAGGGGTTTCGGGCACCGGGGAGCTGTTTTTT; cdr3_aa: CASKGVSGTGELFF
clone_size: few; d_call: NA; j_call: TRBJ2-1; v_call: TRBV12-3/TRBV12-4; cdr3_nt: TGTGCCAGCAGTTTCCCCCCTCCGGATGAGCAGTTCTTC; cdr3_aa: CASSFPPPDEQFF
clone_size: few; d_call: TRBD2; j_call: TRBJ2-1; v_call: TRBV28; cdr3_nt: TGTGCCAGCAGTCCCCTCCTACTAGCGGGAGTATTTAATGAGCAGTTCTTC; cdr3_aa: CASSPLLLAGVFNEQFF
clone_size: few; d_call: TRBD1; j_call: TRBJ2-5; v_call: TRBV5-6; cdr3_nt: TGTGCCAGCAGCTTGGATTCTTCCGGGACAGAGCAAGAGACCCAGTACTTC; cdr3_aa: CASSLDSSGTEQETQYF
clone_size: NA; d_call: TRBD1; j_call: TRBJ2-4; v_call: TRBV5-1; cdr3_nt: TGCGCCAGCAGCTTGGCGGGACAGGGGAAACTAGAGTGGAACATTCAGTACTTC; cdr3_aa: CASSLAGQGKLEWNIQYF
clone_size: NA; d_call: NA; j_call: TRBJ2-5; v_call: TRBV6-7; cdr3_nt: TGTGCCAGCAGTTCCAACCAAGAGATCCAGTACTTC; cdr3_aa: CASSSNQEIQYF
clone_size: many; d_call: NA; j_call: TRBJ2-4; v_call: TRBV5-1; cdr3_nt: TGCGCCAGCAGCTTGGAGCAGACCACGGTGGCCAAAAACATTCAGTACTTC; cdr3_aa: CASSLEQTTVAKNIQYF
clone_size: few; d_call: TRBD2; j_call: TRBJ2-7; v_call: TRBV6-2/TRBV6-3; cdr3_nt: TGTGCCAGCAGAGTCACTAGCGGAAGCTCCTACGAGCAGTACTTC; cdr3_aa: CASRVTSGSSYEQYF
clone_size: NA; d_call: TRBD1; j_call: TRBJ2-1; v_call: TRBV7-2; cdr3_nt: TGTGCCAGCAGCTTGGAACAGGGGAGAGAGCAGTTCTTC; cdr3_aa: CASSLEQGREQFF
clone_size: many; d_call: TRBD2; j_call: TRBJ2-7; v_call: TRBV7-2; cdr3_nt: TGTGCCAGCAGCTTACCCGCCGTCGGGGGACTAGCGGGAGATAACAATTACGAGCAGTACTTC; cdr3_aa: CASSLPAVGGLAGDNNYEQYF
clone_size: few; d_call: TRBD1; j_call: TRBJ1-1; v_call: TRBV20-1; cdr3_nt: TGCAGTGCTAGAGAAAACAGGGGGCTCGACACTGAAGCTTTCTTT; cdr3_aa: CSARENRGLDTEAFF
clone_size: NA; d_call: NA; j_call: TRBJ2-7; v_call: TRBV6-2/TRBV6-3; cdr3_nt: TGTGCCAGCAGTTACGAGGCCCTCAGCTCCTACGAGCAGTACTTC; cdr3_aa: CASSYEALSSYEQYF
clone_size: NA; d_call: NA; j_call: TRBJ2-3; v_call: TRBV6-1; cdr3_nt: TGTGCCAGCAGTAGGGGTGTGCAGCGCATTAGCACAGATACGCAGTATTTT; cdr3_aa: CASSRGVQRISTDTQYF
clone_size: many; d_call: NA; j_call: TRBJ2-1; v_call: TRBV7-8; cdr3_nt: TGTGCCAGCAGCTTCGTAGCCGCCGGCGAGCAGTTCTTC; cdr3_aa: CASSFVAAGEQFF
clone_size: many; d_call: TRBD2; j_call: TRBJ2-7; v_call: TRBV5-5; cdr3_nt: TGTGCCAGCAGCTCCCCTGGGGGACTAGCGGGGGTGCTGGGCGAGCAGTACTTC; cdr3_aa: CASSSPGGLAGVLGEQYF
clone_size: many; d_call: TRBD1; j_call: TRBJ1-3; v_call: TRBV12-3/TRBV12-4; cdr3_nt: TGTGCCAGCGGGGACAGGGGTGCGGACACCATATATTTT; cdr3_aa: CASGDRGADTIYF